The 6 T cell receptor beta chains presented below share a single source sample, sequenced in a study of T cell clusters in autoimmune cytopenias. TRB was amplified from roughly 250 ng of peripheral blood genomic DNA per sample. One tube held mixed TRB-A and TRB-B primer pools for touch-down PCR. Reanalyzing the multiplex PCR reads, TCRdb keeps one entry per CDR3 protein, without DNA. This table lists approximately 12,000 distinct CDR3 sequences. This same sample was also taken into another study, of T cell repertoires in aging, cancer and after chemotherapy.

Sequenced: peripheral blood. These TCRs come from a human donor in good health.

V is TRBV7-2 and J is TRBJ2-7; as DNA is missing, the TRBD1 call by TCRdb cannot be tested. The CDR3 runs to 14 residues. Germline loops: CDR1 SGHTA, CDR2 FQGNSA. This CDR3 is CASSSWDREYEQYF.

The rearrangement links TRBV28 to TRBJ1-2. This CDR3 region has 15 residues. In germline, CDR1 is MDHEN, CDR2 SYDVKM. CDR3 residues: CASSLVGSQTYGYTF.

This chain uses TRBV14 with TRBJ2-7; TCRdb names TRBD2, which stays unverified in the absence of DNA. CDR3 length: 15 residues. Germline assignment: CDR1 SGHDN and CDR2 FVKESK. The CDR3: CASSQALGTSYEQYF.

This clonotype is called medium-sized based on its frequency. The chain is built from TRBV7-9 and TRBJ1-2; TCRdb returns TRBD1, unconfirmable since there is no DNA. Germline CDR1 is SEHNR and CDR2 is FQNEAQ (reference sequence). The CDR3 is 14 amino acids. The CDR3 reads CASRGTGGDYGYTF.

The chain couples TRBV6-2 or TRBV6-3 to TRBJ2-1; TCRdb names TRBD1, which stays unverified in the absence of DNA. Germline V gene lookup returns CDR1 MNHEY and CDR2 SVGEGT. The CDR3 is made up of 12 amino acids. CDR3 amino acids: CASSSRVGGLFF.

The J gene is TRBJ1-2, the V gene TRBV6-5; TCRdb lists TRBD1, though no DNA is available to test this call. The CDR3 spans 13 residues. Looked up from germline, CDR1 is MNHEY and CDR2 is SVGAGI. The CDR3 region is CASSLDSHYGYTF.